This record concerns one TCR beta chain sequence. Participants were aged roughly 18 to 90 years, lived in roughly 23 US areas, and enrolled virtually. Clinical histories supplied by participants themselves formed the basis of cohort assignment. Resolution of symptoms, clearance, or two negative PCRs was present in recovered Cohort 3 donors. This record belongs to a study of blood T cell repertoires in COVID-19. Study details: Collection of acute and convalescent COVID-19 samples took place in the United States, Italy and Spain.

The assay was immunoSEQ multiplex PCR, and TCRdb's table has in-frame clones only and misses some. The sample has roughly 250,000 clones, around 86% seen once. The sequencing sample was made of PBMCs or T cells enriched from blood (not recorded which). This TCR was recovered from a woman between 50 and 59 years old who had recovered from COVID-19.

The CDR3 sequence is CAWSVGGQGVTGELFF. The CDR3 DNA follows: TGTGCCTGGAGTGTAGGGGGCCAGGGTGTCACCGGGGAGCTGTTTTTT. The chain recombines TRBV30 with TRBJ2-2; the match to TRBD1 covers 7 bases. The germline gives CDR1 GTSNPN, CDR2 SVGIG (reference sequence). The CDR3 spans 16 residues. V was clipped by 0 bases and J by 4 bases; unmatched bases: 8.